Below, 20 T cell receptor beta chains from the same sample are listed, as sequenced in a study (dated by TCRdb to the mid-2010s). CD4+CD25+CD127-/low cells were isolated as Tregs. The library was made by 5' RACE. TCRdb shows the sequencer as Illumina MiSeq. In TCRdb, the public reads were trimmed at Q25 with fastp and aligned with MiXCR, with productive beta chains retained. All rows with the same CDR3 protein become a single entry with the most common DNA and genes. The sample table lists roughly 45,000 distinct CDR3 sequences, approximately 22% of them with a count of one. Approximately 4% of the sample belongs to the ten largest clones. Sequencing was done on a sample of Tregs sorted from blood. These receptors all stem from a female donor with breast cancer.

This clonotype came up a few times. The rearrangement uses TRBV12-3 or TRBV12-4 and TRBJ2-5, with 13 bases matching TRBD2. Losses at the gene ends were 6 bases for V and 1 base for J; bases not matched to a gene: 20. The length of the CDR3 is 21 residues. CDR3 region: CASSQRPFLGLAGDFQETQYF. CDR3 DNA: TGTGCCAGCAGCCAACGACCCTTCCTTGGACTAGCGGGGGACTTCCAAGAGACCCAGTACTTC.

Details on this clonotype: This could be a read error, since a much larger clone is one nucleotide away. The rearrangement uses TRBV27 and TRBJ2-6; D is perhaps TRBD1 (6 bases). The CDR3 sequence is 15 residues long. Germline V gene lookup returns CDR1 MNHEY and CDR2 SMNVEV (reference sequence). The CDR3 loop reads CAGSPDRSGANVLTF. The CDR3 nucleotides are TGTGCCGGCAGTCCCGACAGGTCTGGGGCCAACGTCCTGACTTTC.

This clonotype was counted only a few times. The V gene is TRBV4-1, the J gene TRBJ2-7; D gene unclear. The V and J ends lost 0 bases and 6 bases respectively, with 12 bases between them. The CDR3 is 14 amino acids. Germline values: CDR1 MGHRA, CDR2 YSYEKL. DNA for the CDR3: TGCGCCAGCAGCCAAGAACGGGTTACGGGCGAGCAGTACTTC. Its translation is CASSQERVTGEQYF.

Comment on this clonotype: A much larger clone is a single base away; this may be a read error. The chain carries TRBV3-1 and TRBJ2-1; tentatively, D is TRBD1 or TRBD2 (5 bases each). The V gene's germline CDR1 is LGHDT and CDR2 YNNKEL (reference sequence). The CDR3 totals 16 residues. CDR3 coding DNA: TGTGCCAGCAGCACTGGGACCGCTAAATCCTGCAATGAGCAGTTCTTC. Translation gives CASSTGTAKSCNEQFF.

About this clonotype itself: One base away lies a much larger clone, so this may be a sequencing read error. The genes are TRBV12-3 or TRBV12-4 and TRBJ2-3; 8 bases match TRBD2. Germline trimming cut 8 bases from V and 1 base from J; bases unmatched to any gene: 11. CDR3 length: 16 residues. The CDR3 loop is CASGSEAGAGTDTQYF. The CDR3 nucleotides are TGTGCCAGCGGTTCCGAAGCGGGAGCTGGCACAGATACGCAGTATTTT.

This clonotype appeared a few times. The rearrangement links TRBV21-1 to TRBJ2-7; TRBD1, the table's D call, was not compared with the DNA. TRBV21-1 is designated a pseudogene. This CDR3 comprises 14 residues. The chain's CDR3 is CASSKRGSSYEQYF. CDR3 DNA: TGTGCCAGCAGCAAGAGGGGCAGTTCCTACGAGCAGTACTTC.

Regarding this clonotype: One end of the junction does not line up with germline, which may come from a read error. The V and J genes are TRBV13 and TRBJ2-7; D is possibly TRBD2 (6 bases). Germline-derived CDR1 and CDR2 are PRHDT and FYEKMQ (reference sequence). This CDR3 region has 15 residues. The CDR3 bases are TGTGCCGGCAGTCCCGCCGGGAGAAACCTCTACGAGCAGTACTTC. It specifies CAGSPAGRNLYEQYF.

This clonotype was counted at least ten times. The CDR3 region is CASSLNSGGAADTQYF. CDR3 DNA sequence: TGTGCCAGCAGCCTCAATAGCGGGGGGGCCGCGGATACGCAGTATTTT. This rearrangement joins TRBV4-2 to TRBJ2-3, with 11 positions matching TRBD2. Germline V CDR1 and CDR2: LGHNA, YNFKEQ. CDR3 size: 16 residues. J gave up 6 bases and V 4 bases, and 9 bases lay outside the gene matches.

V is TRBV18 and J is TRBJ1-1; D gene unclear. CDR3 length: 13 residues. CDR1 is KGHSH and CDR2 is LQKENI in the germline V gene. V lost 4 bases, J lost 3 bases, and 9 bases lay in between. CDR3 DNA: TGTGCCAGCTCACAGGGCTCCGACACTGAAGCTTTCTTT. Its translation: CASSQGSDTEAFF.

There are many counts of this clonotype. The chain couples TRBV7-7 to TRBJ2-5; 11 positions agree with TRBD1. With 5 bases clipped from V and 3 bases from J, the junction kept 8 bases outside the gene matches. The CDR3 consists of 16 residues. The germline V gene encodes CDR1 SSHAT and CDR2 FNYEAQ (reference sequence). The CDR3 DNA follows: TGTGCCAGCAGCCTTTCGGCGGGACAGGGGGAAGAGACCCAGTACTTC. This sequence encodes CASSLSAGQGEETQYF.

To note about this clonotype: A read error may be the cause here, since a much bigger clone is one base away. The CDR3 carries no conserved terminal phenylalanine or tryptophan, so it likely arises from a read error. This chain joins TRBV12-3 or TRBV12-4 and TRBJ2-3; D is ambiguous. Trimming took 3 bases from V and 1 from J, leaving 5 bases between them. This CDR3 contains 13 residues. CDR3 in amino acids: CASSLAGTDTQYC. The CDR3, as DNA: TGTGCCAGCAGTTTGGCAGGCACAGATACGCAGTATTGT.

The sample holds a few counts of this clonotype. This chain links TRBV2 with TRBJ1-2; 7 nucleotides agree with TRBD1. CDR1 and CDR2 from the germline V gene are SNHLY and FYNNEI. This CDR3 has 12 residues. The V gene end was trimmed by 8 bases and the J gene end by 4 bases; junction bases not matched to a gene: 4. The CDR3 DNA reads TGTGCCAGCCGGGACAGTCGCTATGGCTACACCTTC. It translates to CASRDSRYGYTF.

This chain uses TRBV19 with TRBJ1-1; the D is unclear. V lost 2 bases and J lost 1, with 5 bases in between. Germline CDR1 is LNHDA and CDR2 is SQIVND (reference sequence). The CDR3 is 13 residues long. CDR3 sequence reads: CASSIRQNTEAFF. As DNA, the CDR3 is TGTGCCAGTAGTATACGGCAGAACACTGAAGCTTTCTTT. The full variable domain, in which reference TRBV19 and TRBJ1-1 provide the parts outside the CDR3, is DGGITQSPKYLFRKEGQNVTLSCEQNLNHDAMYWYRQDPGQGLRLIYYSQIVNDFQKGDIAEGYSVSREKKESFPLTVTSAQKNPTAFYLCASSIRQNTEAFFGQGTRLTVV.

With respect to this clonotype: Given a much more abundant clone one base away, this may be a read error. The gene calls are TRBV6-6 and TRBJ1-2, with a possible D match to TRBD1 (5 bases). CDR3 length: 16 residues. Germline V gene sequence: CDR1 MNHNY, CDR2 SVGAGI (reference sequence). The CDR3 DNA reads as TGTGCCAGCAGAGACACCGGGACGTCTTTTAACTATGTCTACACCTTC. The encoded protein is CASRDTGTSFNYVYTF.

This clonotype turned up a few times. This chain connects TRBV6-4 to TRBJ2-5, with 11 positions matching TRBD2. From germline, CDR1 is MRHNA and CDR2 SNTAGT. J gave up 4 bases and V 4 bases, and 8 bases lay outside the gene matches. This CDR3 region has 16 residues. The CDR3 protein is CASSVRIAGGLETQYF. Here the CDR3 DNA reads TGTGCCAGCAGTGTTCGGATAGCGGGAGGGCTAGAGACCCAGTACTTC.

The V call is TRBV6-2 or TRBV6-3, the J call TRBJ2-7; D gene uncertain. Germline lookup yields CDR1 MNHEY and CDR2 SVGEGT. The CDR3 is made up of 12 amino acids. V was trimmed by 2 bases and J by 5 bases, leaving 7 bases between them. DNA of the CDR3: TGTGCCAGCAGTTACGGTGGGCACGAGCAGTACTTC. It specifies CASSYGGHEQYF.

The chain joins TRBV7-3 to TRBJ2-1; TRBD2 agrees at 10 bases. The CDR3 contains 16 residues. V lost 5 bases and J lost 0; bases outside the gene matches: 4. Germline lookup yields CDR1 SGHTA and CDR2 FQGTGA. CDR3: CASSESSGSSYNEQFF. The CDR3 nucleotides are TGTGCCAGCAGCGAGTCTAGCGGGAGCTCCTACAATGAGCAGTTCTTC.

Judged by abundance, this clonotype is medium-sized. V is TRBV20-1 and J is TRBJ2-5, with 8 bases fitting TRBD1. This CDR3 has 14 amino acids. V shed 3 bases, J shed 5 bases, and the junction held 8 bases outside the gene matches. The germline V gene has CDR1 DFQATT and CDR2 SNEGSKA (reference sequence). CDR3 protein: CSASIQGAWETQYF. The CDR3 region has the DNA TGCAGTGCTAGCATCCAGGGGGCGTGGGAGACCCAGTACTTC.

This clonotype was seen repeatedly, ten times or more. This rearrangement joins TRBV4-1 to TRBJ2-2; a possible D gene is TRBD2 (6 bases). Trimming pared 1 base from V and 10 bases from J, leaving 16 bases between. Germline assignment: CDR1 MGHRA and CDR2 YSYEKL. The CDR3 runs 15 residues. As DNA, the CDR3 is TGCGCCAGCAGCCAAGTACAATCGCCGGGGGAGGAGCTGTTTTTT. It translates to CASSQVQSPGEELFF.

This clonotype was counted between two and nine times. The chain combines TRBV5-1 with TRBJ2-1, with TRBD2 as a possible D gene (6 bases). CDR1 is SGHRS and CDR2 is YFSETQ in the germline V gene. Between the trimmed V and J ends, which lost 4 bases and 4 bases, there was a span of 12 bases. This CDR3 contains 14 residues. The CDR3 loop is CASSIGSGYNEQFF. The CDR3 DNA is TGCGCCAGCAGCATTGGTAGCGGATACAATGAGCAGTTCTTC.